The entry below gives a single T cell receptor beta chain sequence along with its context. The V gene's germline CDR1 is SGDLS and CDR2 YYNGEE. The CDR3 spans 15 residues. V lost 2 bases, J lost 5 bases, and 16 bases lay in between. This specimen belongs to a study of T cell changes during pregnancy in multiple sclerosis. Data came from immunoSEQ multiplex PCR; TCRdb stores just in-frame clones and leaves some out. This table holds about 60,000 clones, roughly nine tenths found once. The V call is TRBV9, the J call TRBJ2-5; no clear D gene. The sequencing used CD4+ T cells from peripheral blood mononuclear cells, collected after pregnancy. The sequence was collected from a female donor in good health, enrolled as a control in a pregnancy study. CDR3 sequence: CASSVSLRYGETQYF. The CDR3 region has the DNA TGTGCCAGCAGCGTTTCATTGAGGTATGGGGAGACCCAGTACTTC.